This TCR beta chain was documented in a study of CD8 T cells in Susac syndrome. Study information: When blood was drawn, the patients with Susac syndrome were therapy-naive, on corticosteroids, or on intravenous immunoglobulin alone. Study results and caveats: Clonal expansion of Susac CD8+ cells peaked in TEMRA cells, and it also peaked in active patients. Susac-specific public clones were found in both the total CD8+ and the CD8+ TEMRA repertoires, with about 17 in the former and several in the latter.

The germline CDR1 and CDR2 sequences are SGHTA and FQGTGA. This CDR3 region has 15 residues. V was clipped by 4 bases and J by 6 bases, with 17 bases between them. This clonotype has just one count. Its antigen is undetermined. RNA totalling roughly 0.45 to 1 ug underwent reverse transcription with random hexamers. The method of amplification for TCR beta CDR3 was immunoSEQ multiplex PCR, covering 54 Vbeta and 13 Jbeta. One entry per CDR3 protein, called by TCRdb with MiXCR from the immunoSEQ multiplex PCR reads. Of over 70,000 distinct CDR3 sequences listed, about 96% were seen once; the top ten hold approximately 0.57%.

The sequenced sample was CD8+ T cells from PBMCs. The genes are TRBV7-3 and TRBJ2-3; D unclear. This clonotype originated in a human donor with Susac syndrome. The chain's CDR3 is CASSSRGASGDTQYF. In nucleotides, the CDR3 is TGTGCCAGCAGCTCCCGAGGAGCGAGTGGGGATACGCAGTATTTT.